These 9 T cell receptor beta chains came from one sample sequenced in a study of graft-versus-host responses after intestinal transplantation. For these TCRs, the target antigens are not known. Some clones are missing from TCRdb's copy, which holds only in-frame ones; the method was immunoSEQ multiplex PCR. The sample lists 100,000 or so clones; 80% to 95% were seen once. Sequenced here: unstimulated CD4+ T cells sorted from spleen or lymph node cells, sampled before intestinal transplant. These receptors were collected from a human donor who received an intestinal transplant.

The rearrangement joins TRBV7-2 to TRBJ1-4; 7 bases are shared with TRBD1. With 5 bases clipped from V and 7 bases from J, the junction kept 7 bases outside the gene matches. Germline values: CDR1 SGHTA, CDR2 FQGNSA. The CDR3 sequence is 14 residues long. The CDR3 is CASSRSRDSEKLFF. The CDR3 DNA is TGTGCCAGCAGCCGGTCCCGGGACAGTGAAAAACTGTTTTTT.

The chain links TRBV21-1 to TRBJ2-7; TRBD2, the D gene given by the table, was not confirmed from the DNA. TRBV21-1 constitutes a pseudogene. The CDR3 has 16 amino acids. The CDR3 DNA is TGTGCCAGCAGCTCGAAAACTAGCGGGAGTTCCTACGAGCAGTACTTC. Its translation: CASSSKTSGSSYEQYF.

This chain links TRBV6-5 with TRBJ1-1; 9 bases are a match to TRBD1. Germline CDR1 is MNHEY and CDR2 is SVGAGI. The V and J ends lost 5 bases and 1 base, in that order; junction bases with no gene match: 5. The CDR3 covers 15 residues. The CDR3 sequence: CASSNDRGGNTEAFF. CDR3 nucleotide sequence: TGTGCCAGCAGTAACGACAGGGGGGGGAACACTGAAGCTTTCTTT.

J is TRBJ2-3 and V is TRBV27; 7 bases are shared with TRBD1. CDR3 length: 14 amino acids. Looked up from germline, CDR1 is MNHEY and CDR2 is SMNVEV (reference sequence). V lost 5 bases and J lost 0; bases outside the gene matches: 2. The CDR3 region is CASSDRASTDTQYF. DNA for the CDR3: TGTGCCAGCAGTGACAGGGCTAGCACAGATACGCAGTATTTT.

The chain combines TRBV19 with TRBJ2-2; 7 bases fit TRBD1. V lost 3 bases and J lost 5; bases outside the gene matches: 6. From germline, CDR1 is LNHDA and CDR2 SQIVND (reference sequence). CDR3 length: 15 amino acids. CDR3 sequence: CASSILQGVTGELFF. The CDR3 nucleotides read TGTGCCAGTAGTATTCTCCAGGGGGTTACCGGGGAGCTGTTTTTT.

The J gene is TRBJ2-1, the V gene TRBV4-1, with D possibly being TRBD2 (6 bases). The ends were cut back, 1 base at V and 0 bases at J, with 13 bases in the middle. The CDR3 spans 17 residues. Germline lookup yields CDR1 MGHRA and CDR2 YSYEKL. The DNA for the CDR3 is TGCGCCAGCAGCCAAGGGTCGGGAGCGAGCTCCTACAATGAGCAGTTCTTC. As protein: CASSQGSGASSYNEQFF.

The rearrangement uses TRBV4-3 and TRBJ2-3, with no clear D. This CDR3 has 14 residues. V gave up 1 base and J gave up 2 bases, with 7 bases separating them. Germline V gives CDR1 LGHNA, CDR2 YSLEER. The DNA of the CDR3 is TGCGCCAGCAGCCAAGCCTCCTTCACAGATACGCAGTATTTT. It yields the protein CASSQASFTDTQYF.

The chain combines TRBV7-8 with TRBJ1-6, with 9 bases identical to TRBD1. Germline V lookup: CDR1 SGHVS, CDR2 FQNEAQ. The CDR3 has 15 residues. Germline trimming cut 4 bases from V and 5 bases from J; bases unmatched to any gene: 3. The CDR3 DNA follows: TGTGCCAGCAGCTCCGGGACAGGGAATAATTCACCCCTCCACTTT. Translating it yields CASSSGTGNNSPLHF.

This sequence joins TRBV29-1 and TRBJ2-2; the D is unclear. V was clipped by 2 bases and J by 0 bases, with 4 bases between them. This CDR3 is 13 amino acids long. CDR1 is SQVTM and CDR2 is ANQGSEA in the germline V gene. The CDR3 loop is CSVELANTGELFF. For the CDR3, the DNA is TGCAGCGTTGAACTAGCGAACACCGGGGAGCTGTTTTTT.